One and the same sample provided the 8 T cell receptor beta chains below, sequenced in a study of shared clonotypes between healthy human individuals. Sequencing used immunoSEQ multiplex PCR; TCRdb keeps in-frame clones, though not all of them. The repertoire consists of approximately 720,000 clones, with 92% occurring once and the leading ten covering more than 20%. Naive CD8 cells lacked CD45RO and underwent positive selection for CCR7, leaving out terminally differentiated effector memory CD45RA+ cells. Specimen: naive CD8+ T cells sorted from blood. The source of these receptors is a man aged 30-40 years in good health.

The chain uses TRBV29-1 and TRBJ2-2; no definite D call. Germline V gene data show CDR1 as SQVTM and CDR2 as ANQGSEA. Trimming took 5 bases from V and 1 from J, leaving 11 bases between them. The CDR3 contains 14 residues. The CDR3 protein is CSVLTGMNTGELFF. CDR3 in DNA: TGCAGCGTTTTGACTGGAATGAACACCGGGGAGCTGTTTTTT.

This clone was seen once. Other DNA sequences from this sample encode an identical CDR3 as well. The V and J genes are TRBV27 and TRBJ2-1; D uncertain. Germline V gene sequence: CDR1 MNHEY, CDR2 SMNVEV (reference sequence). V was trimmed by 1 base and J by 7 bases, leaving 2 bases between them. The CDR3 runs to 11 residues. CDR3 nucleotides: TGTGCCAGCAGTTTATTTAATGAGCAGTTCTTC. It is translated as CASSLFNEQFF.

Of note for this clone: Other DNA sequences from this sample encode an identical CDR3 as well. The chain is built from TRBV7-9 and TRBJ2-1; D not resolved. This CDR3 comprises 11 residues. CDR1 and CDR2 (germline): SEHNR, FQNEAQ (reference sequence). Trimming removed 3 bases from V and 8 bases from J, with 5 bases in between. CDR3 in amino acids: CASSLMYEQFF. In DNA form, the CDR3 reads TGTGCCAGCAGCTTGATGTATGAGCAGTTCTTC. Using reference TRBV7-9 and TRBJ2-1 for the parts outside the CDR3, the full variable domain is DTGVSQNPRHKITKRGQNVTFRCDPISEHNRLYWYRQTLGQGPEFLTYFQNEAQLEKSRLLSDRFSAERPKGSFSTLEIQRTEQGDSAMYLCASSLMYEQFFGPGTRLTVL.

The CDR3 bases are TGTGCCAGCAGTTTCTACCCACCCGGACTAGCGGCCACCTACAATGAGCAGTTCTTC. Its translation is CASSFYPPGLAATYNEQFF. The chain joins TRBV27 to TRBJ2-1, with TRBD2 matching 10 bases. The CDR3 is 19 amino acids. Looked up from germline, CDR1 is MNHEY and CDR2 is SMNVEV (reference sequence). The V gene end was trimmed by 3 bases and the J gene end by 2 bases; junction bases not matched to a gene: 13.

This chain uses TRBV28 with TRBJ2-5; D unclear. The J call could be wrong; TRBJ2-7 is a better fit for the DNA end. There are 11 residues in the CDR3. Germline loops: CDR1 MDHEN, CDR2 SYDVKM. CDR3 loop: CATGRSYEQYF. As DNA, the CDR3 is TGTGCCACCGGTCGGTCCTACGAGCAGTACTTC.

The J gene is TRBJ2-1, the V gene TRBV7-8, with 7 nucleotides matching TRBD2. Per the germline V gene, CDR1 is SGHVS and CDR2 is FQNEAQ. There are 15 residues in the CDR3. Trimming took 5 bases from V and 10 from J; bases not matched to a gene: 14. The CDR3 here is CASSDPSFYGREQFF. CDR3 coding DNA: TGTGCCAGCAGCGACCCGAGTTTTTACGGGAGGGAGCAGTTCTTC.

The rearrangement joins TRBV27 to TRBJ2-7; 7 nucleotides align to TRBD1. V lost 5 bases, J lost 0 bases, and 7 bases stayed unmatched. The germline V gene encodes CDR1 MNHEY and CDR2 SMNVEV (reference sequence). This CDR3 region has 15 residues. For the CDR3, the DNA is TGTGCCAGCAGTAAACTAACAGGGGACTCCTACGAGCAGTACTTC. Translated, it gives CASSKLTGDSYEQYF.

The CDR3 loop reads CASSLGTSGRNEQYF. In DNA, the CDR3 is TGTGCCAGCAGCTTAGGGACTAGCGGGAGGAACGAGCAGTACTTC. The chain has TRBV7-8 and TRBJ2-7; 14 bases line up with TRBD2. The CDR3 is 15 amino acids. Per germline, CDR1 SGHVS and CDR2 FQNEAQ. Trimming took 1 base from V and 5 from J; bases not matched to a gene: 1.